This is a list of T cell receptor beta chains from one sample in a study of shared clonotypes between healthy human individuals. The method was immunoSEQ multiplex PCR; TCRdb's version includes in-frame clones alone and lacks a portion of them. The sample has roughly 2.5 million clones; roughly 92% are singletons. The sequencing input was naive CD4+ T cells sorted from blood. Receptor source: a man younger than 35 in good health. CDR3s include the opening cysteine and the closing phenylalanine or tryptophan. The order of the fields is V gene, D gene, J gene, clone size, CDR3 protein, CDR3 DNA. A D gene is named only where the DNA matches it firmly. Part of the rows lack a size; the others show once, few, many or a class for expanded clones.

TRBV18	NA	TRBJ2-3	NA	CASSAPSTDTQYF	TGTGCCAGCTCTGCGCCAAGCACAGATACGCAGTATTTT
TRBV13	NA	TRBJ2-1	once	CASSSAGGWDEQFF	TGTGCCAGCAGCTCCGCCGGGGGCTGGGATGAGCAGTTCTTC
TRBV25-1	TRBD1	TRBJ2-5	NA	CASSDLGQRETQYF	TGTGCCAGCAGTGATTTGGGACAGAGAGAGACCCAGTACTTC
TRBV19	NA	TRBJ2-3	NA	CATAGLGTDTQYF	TGTGCCACTGCAGGGTTAGGTACAGATACGCAGTATTTT
TRBV7-2	TRBD1	TRBJ2-4	NA	CASSVGQGSAKNIQYF	TGTGCCAGCAGCGTAGGACAGGGATCAGCCAAAAACATTCAGTACTTC
TRBV11-2	TRBD1	TRBJ1-2	NA	CASSLSYRGLDGYTF	TGTGCCAGCAGCTTATCATACAGGGGTCTGGATGGCTACACCTTC
TRBV15	NA	TRBJ2-1	NA	CATSRGGLERHEQFF	TGTGCCACCAGCAGGGGCGGGCTCGAGCGACATGAGCAGTTCTTC
TRBV6-5	NA	TRBJ1-5	NA	CASRQPSQCNQPQHF	TGTGCCAGCAGACAACCAAGCCAGTGCAATCAGCCCCAGCATTTT
TRBV2	NA	TRBJ2-5	NA	CASRPGLAGAQYF	TGTGCCAGCAGGCCCGGACTCGCCGGAGCCCAGTACTTC
TRBV10-3	NA	TRBJ2-7	NA	CAIMSGSDEQYF	TGTGCCATCATGAGTGGGAGCGACGAGCAGTACTTC
TRBV27	TRBD2	TRBJ2-1	NA	CASSFRAGGLVLNEQFF	TGTGCCAGCAGTTTCCGAGCCGGAGGACTAGTTCTTAATGAGCAGTTCTTC
TRBV18	TRBD1	TRBJ2-1	once	CASSFTMGQGENEQFF	TGTGCCAGCTCCTTCACCATGGGACAGGGGGAGAATGAGCAGTTCTTC
TRBV6-5	TRBD2	TRBJ2-1	NA	CASSIGLAANNEQFF	TGTGCCAGCAGCATCGGACTAGCGGCAAACAATGAGCAGTTCTTC
TRBV5-1	TRBD1	TRBJ1-2	NA	CASSLGQGGSGYTF	TGCGCCAGCAGCTTGGGACAGGGGGGTAGTGGCTACACCTTC
TRBV28	NA	TRBJ2-7	few	CASSPIGTAKGEQYF	TGTGCCAGCAGTCCAATCGGCACCGCGAAAGGCGAGCAGTACTTC
TRBV5-1	TRBD2	TRBJ2-3	NA	CASSLGSSGGQRTQYF	TGCGCCAGCAGCTTGGGTTCCAGCGGGGGCCAACGGACGCAGTATTTT
TRBV19	TRBD1	TRBJ2-1	NA	CASSPSGQGIYNEQFF	TGTGCCAGTAGTCCATCGGGACAGGGGATCTACAATGAGCAGTTCTTC
TRBV30	NA	TRBJ1-2	few	CAWSVGGSGGYTF	TGTGCCTGGAGTGTAGGAGGATCCGGAGGCTACACCTTC
TRBV10-3	NA	TRBJ1-2	NA	CAISEWPPWVEDNYGYTF	TGTGCCATCAGTGAGTGGCCCCCTTGGGTTGAGGATAACTATGGCTACACCTTC
TRBV10-3	TRBD1	TRBJ1-3	NA	CAITWGQGRARHIYF	TGTGCCATCACCTGGGGACAGGGAAGGGCTAGACACATATATTTT
TRBV10-3	NA	TRBJ1-5	NA	CAISSGVTQPQHF	TGTGCCATCAGCTCAGGGGTTACTCAGCCCCAGCATTTT
TRBV6-6	NA	TRBJ1-6	few	CASGGGSNSPLHF	TGTGCCAGCGGGGGGGGTAGCAATTCACCCCTCCACTTT
TRBV28	NA	TRBJ1-2	NA	CASRPTDSGYTF	TGTGCCAGCAGACCAACGGACAGTGGCTACACCTTC
TRBV4-1	TRBD2	TRBJ2-5	NA	CASSQVPGLAGYQETQYF	TGCGCCAGCAGCCAGGTACCGGGCTTAGCGGGGTACCAAGAGACCCAGTACTTC
TRBV6-1	NA	TRBJ1-5	NA	CASERDLSQPQHF	TGTGCCAGCGAGCGGGACCTTAGTCAGCCCCAGCATTTT
TRBV5-4	TRBD2	TRBJ2-1	NA	CASSLAVAGDHNEQFF	TGTGCCAGCAGCTTGGCGGTAGCGGGGGACCACAATGAGCAGTTCTTC
TRBV30	NA	TRBJ1-3	NA	CAWRIGNTIYF	TGTGCCTGGAGGATCGGAAACACCATATATTTT
TRBV19	TRBD1	TRBJ2-1	NA	CASSIIAQGQGSMKQFF	TGTGCCAGTAGTATTATAGCCCAGGGACAGGGTTCAATGAAGCAGTTCTTC
TRBV27	NA	TRBJ1-6	NA	CASSFVNRAGSSYNSPLHF	TGTGCCAGCAGTTTTGTAAACAGGGCCGGGAGCTCCTATAATTCACCCCTCCACTTT
TRBV28	TRBD2	TRBJ2-7	NA	CASSYVAGLEQYF	TGTGCCAGCAGTTATGTAGCGGGATTGGAGCAGTACTTC
TRBV18	NA	TRBJ2-1	NA	CASSPGSWENEQFF	TGTGCCAGCTCACCAGGCTCATGGGAAAATGAGCAGTTCTTC
TRBV5-5	NA	TRBJ1-2	NA	CASTLDLRGYTF	TGTGCCAGCACCCTTGACCTGCGGGGCTACACCTTC
TRBV5-4	NA	TRBJ2-5	NA	CASSPAGETQYF	TGTGCCAGCAGCCCGGCGGGAGAGACCCAGTACTTC
TRBV6-6	TRBD1	TRBJ1-5	NA	CASSYSGTDNQPQHF	TGTGCCAGCAGTTACTCCGGGACAGACAATCAGCCCCAGCATTTT
TRBV28	NA	TRBJ1-5	few	CASSLGGLSSNQPQHF	TGTGCCAGCAGCCTGGGGGGACTATCGAGCAATCAGCCCCAGCATTTT
TRBV5-1	NA	TRBJ1-3	NA	CASSLQSGGGTIYF	TGCGCCAGCAGCCTTCAGTCCGGGGGTGGCACCATATATTTT
TRBV6-1	TRBD2	TRBJ2-7	NA	CASSEERGMGEQYF	TGTGCCAGCAGTGAAGAGCGGGGGATGGGGGAGCAGTACTTC
TRBV2	NA	TRBJ2-7	NA	CASTRTRLEQYF	TGTGCCAGCACCCGGACCCGACTCGAGCAGTACTTC
TRBV6-6	NA	TRBJ1-2	NA	CASRGYTF	TGTGCCAGCAGGGGCTACACCTTC
TRBV18	TRBD1	TRBJ2-7	once	CASSSGQSYEQYF	TGTGCCAGCTCATCGGGACAGAGCTACGAGCAGTACTTC
TRBV5-4	TRBD2	TRBJ2-1	NA	CASSLDPAGANEQFF	TGTGCCAGCAGCTTGGATCCAGCGGGAGCCAATGAGCAGTTCTTC
TRBV2	TRBD2	TRBJ2-7	NA	CAGHLGLASYEQYF	TGTGCCGGCCACTTGGGACTAGCGTCCTACGAGCAGTACTTC
TRBV7-2	TRBD1	TRBJ1-5	NA	CASSSRGQNSNQPQHF	TGTGCCAGCAGCTCTAGGGGACAGAATAGCAATCAGCCCCAGCATTTT
TRBV10-3	NA	TRBJ2-7	NA	CAIRDGYEQYF	TGTGCCATTCGGGACGGCTACGAGCAGTACTTC
TRBV19	NA	TRBJ1-5	NA	CASSTMGRNSNQPQHF	TGTGCCAGTAGTACCATGGGGCGTAATAGCAATCAGCCCCAGCATTTT
TRBV7-9	TRBD1	TRBJ1-5	NA	CASSPQTGNSNQPQHF	TGTGCCAGCAGCCCCCAGACAGGGAATAGCAATCAGCCCCAGCATTTT
TRBV5-1	TRBD1	TRBJ2-7	once	CASSRDRGYEQYF	TGCGCCAGCAGCCGGGACAGGGGTTACGAGCAGTACTTC
TRBV6-1	TRBD1	TRBJ2-7	NA	CASRPGQGVHEQYF	TGTGCCAGCAGGCCGGGACAGGGGGTCCACGAGCAGTACTTC
TRBV23-1	NA	TRBJ1-6	NA	CASSRPVWVAPYNSPLHF	TGCGCCAGCAGTCGCCCGGTTTGGGTGGCACCCTATAATTCACCCCTCCACTTT
TRBV30	NA	TRBJ2-2	NA	CAWIRGRELFF	TGTGCCTGGATACGGGGAAGGGAGCTGTTTTTT
TRBV18	TRBD2	TRBJ2-1	NA	CASSLTWTSDRSNEQFF	TGTGCCAGCTCACTCACTTGGACTAGCGATCGTTCAAATGAGCAGTTCTTC
TRBV15	NA	TRBJ2-2	NA	CATSRGHRTLFF	TGTGCCACCAGCAGGGGCCATAGGACGCTGTTTTTT
TRBV6-5	NA	TRBJ2-7	NA	CASSANYEQYF	TGTGCCAGCAGCGCTAACTACGAGCAGTACTTC
TRBV28	TRBD1	TRBJ1-5	few	CATRDRGVSQPQHF	TGTGCCACCCGGGACAGGGGCGTCAGTCAGCCCCAGCATTTT
TRBV6-5	NA	TRBJ1-1	NA	CATRGAQNTEAFF	TGTGCCACCCGTGGGGCACAGAACACTGAAGCTTTCTTT